This T cell receptor (beta chain) stems from a study of response to subunit inactivated influenza vaccine. CDR1 is SGHRS, CDR2 YFSETQ, per germline. The CDR3 length is 14 residues. In regard to this clonotype: A read error may produce the germline difference seen at one junction end.

In TCRdb, the RT-PCR reads were re-called with MiXCR into one record per CDR3 protein. The sample contains roughly 540,000 distinct CDR3 sequences, around a quarter of which appear only once. The same sample was also studied in work on T cells expressing NK-cell markers. From that second work: As the method of synthesis, 5'RACE template switching with UMIs yielded TCR beta cDNA. Sorted CD3+CD56-NKG2C+, CD3+CD56+NKG2C+ and CD3+CD56+NKG2C- T cells supplied the TCR beta repertoires. Seven of the eight sequenced donors were classified as HCMV-seropositive, and one was classified as seronegative. Among the experiments, several used an anti-gamma-delta TCR antibody to restrict sorting to alpha-beta TCR T cells.

This clonotype was sampled from a man in his forties or fifties who received an inactivated influenza vaccine. J is TRBJ1-2 and V is TRBV5-1; no firm D call. The specimen was CD4+ T cells sorted from PBMCs, collected roughly 12 days after vaccination. The CDR3 is CASSLGAAFYGYTF. The CDR3 DNA sequence: TGCGCCAGCAGTTTGGGAGCAGCCTTCTATGGCTACACCTTC.